A single sample gave rise to the 4 T cell receptor beta chains below, sequenced in a study of blood T cell repertoires in COVID-19. This table comes from immunoSEQ multiplex PCR, and its TCRdb copy is limited to in-frame clones, with some not included. The sample records roughly 330,000 clones, approximately 89% being singletons. The sequenced material came from PBMCs or T cells enriched from blood (not recorded which). The source is a man between 25 and 39 years old who had recovered from COVID-19.

The CDR3 DNA reads as TGTGCCAGCAGTTTCACAGGGGGCGGTGGCTACACCTTC. It codes for CASSFTGGGGYTF. V and J are TRBV6-5 and TRBJ1-2; TRBD1 matches at 9 bases. Germline V CDR1 and CDR2: MNHEY, SVGAGI. The CDR3 runs to 13 residues. J gave up 7 bases and V 4 bases, and 4 bases lay outside the gene matches.

The V and J genes are TRBV9 and TRBJ2-2; TRBD1 matches 7 bases. The V and J ends lost 3 bases and 7 bases, in that order; junction bases with no gene match: 6. The germline CDR1 and CDR2 sequences are SGDLS and YYNGEE. The CDR3 consists of 14 residues. The CDR3 DNA follows: TGTGCCAGCAGCGCTGTACAGGGGAACGGGGAGCTGTTTTTT. Translated, it gives CASSAVQGNGELFF.

The chain links TRBV2 to TRBJ1-6; D not certain. This CDR3 comprises 13 residues. CDR1 is SNHLY and CDR2 is FYNNEI in the germline V gene. The germline V and J ends were trimmed by 7 bases and 8 bases, with 12 bases remaining between them. CDR3 region: CASTERNYSPLHF. Written as DNA, the CDR3 is TGTGCCAGCACCGAACGAAACTATTCACCCCTCCACTTT.

This chain connects TRBV2 to TRBJ2-1; D may be TRBD1 (5 bases). Looked up from germline, CDR1 is SNHLY and CDR2 is FYNNEI. CDR3 length equals 14 residues. V dropped 6 bases and J dropped 12 bases, with 21 bases sitting between them. This CDR3 reads CASSQDSPGRAQFF. As DNA, the CDR3 is TGTGCCAGCAGCCAAGACAGTCCCGGCCGAGCGCAGTTCTTC.